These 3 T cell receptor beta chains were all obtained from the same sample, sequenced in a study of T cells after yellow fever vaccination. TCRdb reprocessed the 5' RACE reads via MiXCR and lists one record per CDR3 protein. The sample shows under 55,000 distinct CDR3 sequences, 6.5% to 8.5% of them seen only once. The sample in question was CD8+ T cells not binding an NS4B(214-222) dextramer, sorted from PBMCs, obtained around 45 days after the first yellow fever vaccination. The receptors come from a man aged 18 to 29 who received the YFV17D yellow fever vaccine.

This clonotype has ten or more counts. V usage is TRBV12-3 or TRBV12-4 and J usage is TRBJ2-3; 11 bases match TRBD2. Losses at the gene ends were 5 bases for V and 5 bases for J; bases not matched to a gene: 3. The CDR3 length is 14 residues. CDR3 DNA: TGTGCCAGCAGTCCGGGGACTAGCGGAGATACGCAGTATTTT. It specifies CASSPGTSGDTQYF.

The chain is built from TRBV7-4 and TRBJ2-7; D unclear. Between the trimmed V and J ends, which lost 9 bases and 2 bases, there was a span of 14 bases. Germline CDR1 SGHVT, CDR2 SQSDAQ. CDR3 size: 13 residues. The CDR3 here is CARSIWMPYEQYF. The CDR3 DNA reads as TGTGCCAGGAGCATTTGGATGCCCTACGAGCAGTACTTC.

CDR3 protein: CASSPYDRGGYGYTF. DNA of the CDR3: TGTGCCAGCAGCCCATATGACAGGGGAGGATATGGCTACACCTTC. This chain links TRBV7-6 with TRBJ1-2; 8 bases map to TRBD1. There are 15 residues in the CDR3. V dropped 5 bases and J dropped 5; count of bases not matched to a gene: 10. Germline V gene sequence: CDR1 SGHVS, CDR2 FNYEAQ.